Listed here are 3 T cell receptor beta chains from one sample, sequenced in a study of shared clonotypes between healthy human individuals. TCRdb's table, derived via immunoSEQ multiplex PCR, lists solely in-frame clones and lacks some. The sample holds under 2,500,000 clones, 90% to 96% seen once. Source material: naive CD4+ T cells sorted from blood. Subset here: CD45RA+ positively selected. These receptors were collected from a man aged 18 to 29 in good health.

The chain has TRBV30 and TRBJ2-3; D remains unclear. Germline CDR1 is GTSNPN and CDR2 is SVGIG (reference sequence). Deletions cut 2 bases from V and 0 bases from J, with 18 bases between. The CDR3 has 17 amino acids. Here the CDR3 DNA reads TGTGCCTGGAGTTCAGCCCGCGTCTCGTCTAGCACAGATACGCAGTATTTT. Translation gives CAWSSARVSSSTDTQYF.

The chain is built from TRBV30 and TRBJ2-3, with 10 bases that match TRBD1. The germline gives CDR1 GTSNPN, CDR2 SVGIG (reference sequence). There are 16 residues in the CDR3. V lost 2 bases, J lost 1 base, and 6 bases stayed unmatched. The CDR3 DNA is TGTGCCTGGAGTAGAGGGACAGGGGAAGGCACAGATACGCAGTATTTT. Translation gives CAWSRGTGEGTDTQYF.

Regarding this clone: The sample contains more than one DNA sequence encoding this CDR3. V usage is TRBV7-9 and J usage is TRBJ1-5; no clear D. Per germline, CDR1 SEHNR and CDR2 FQNEAQ (reference sequence). Trimming pared 1 base from V and 2 bases from J, leaving 6 bases between. The CDR3 loop spans 14 amino acids. CDR3 DNA sequence: TGTGCCAGCAGCTTAGGGGTGGGCAATCAGCCCCAGCATTTT. Its protein is CASSLGVGNQPQHF.